The 30 T cell receptor beta chains presented below share a single source sample, sequenced in a study of shared clonotypes between healthy human individuals. The method was immunoSEQ multiplex PCR; TCRdb's version includes in-frame clones alone and lacks a portion of them. The repertoire holds over a million clones, with 78% as singletons. Material for sequencing was memory CD4+ T cells from PBMCs. Sample subset: CD45RA-negative fraction. The receptor set was obtained from a man aged 18 to 30 in good health. Some clones in this sample may be carry-over from other donors' samples.

The CDR3 region is CASSFIFGETQYF. CDR3 sequence (DNA): TGTGCCAGCAGTTTCATCTTTGGGGAGACCCAGTACTTC. V usage is TRBV28 and J usage is TRBJ2-5; D gene unclear. The CDR3 is 13 amino acids. CDR1 is MDHEN, CDR2 SYDVKM, per germline. Between the trimmed V and J ends, which lost 3 bases and 5 bases, there was a span of 10 bases.

In this sample, this clone turned up a few times. Other DNA sequences of this sample code for an identical CDR3. The chain employs TRBV2 and TRBJ2-1; D is unresolved. Deletions cut 4 bases from V and 9 bases from J, with 19 bases between. Germline V gene lookup returns CDR1 SNHLY and CDR2 FYNNEI. This CDR3 is built from 15 residues. The CDR3 reads CASSVESTLGSEQFF. The CDR3, as DNA: TGTGCCAGCAGTGTGGAGTCTACCCTGGGTAGTGAGCAGTTCTTC.

CDR3 sequence (DNA): TGTGCCAGCAGTCCCCCCCCGGGCAGGGGAATAGCTAACTATGGCTACACCTTC. Its translation: CASSPPPGRGIANYGYTF. The chain joins TRBV28 to TRBJ1-2; TRBD1 might be the D (6 bases). Germline V gives CDR1 MDHEN, CDR2 SYDVKM. V was pared by 5 bases and J by 0 bases, with 22 bases between. The CDR3 consists of 18 residues.

V is TRBV19 and J is TRBJ1-1; D gene ambiguous. Germline CDR1 is LNHDA and CDR2 is SQIVND (reference sequence). The CDR3 runs 14 residues. Trimming cost V 5 bases and J 2 bases, with 12 bases left between them. The CDR3 loop reads CASSPLDSNTEAFF. CDR3 sequence (DNA): TGTGCCAGTAGTCCCCTAGACTCCAACACTGAAGCTTTCTTT.

The V gene is TRBV9, the J gene TRBJ2-7, with a possible D match to TRBD2 (5 bases). The CDR3 is 14 amino acids. Trimming removed 7 bases at V and 4 bases at J, with 18 bases between. Germline lookup yields CDR1 SGDLS and CDR2 YYNGEE. The CDR3 sequence: CASSGGDYSYEQYF. The CDR3 nucleotides are TGTGCCAGCTCCGGAGGAGACTACTCTTACGAGCAGTACTTC.

This chain links TRBV15 with TRBJ1-1; 8 bases fit TRBD1. J gave up 11 bases and V 3 bases, and 17 bases lay outside the gene matches. Germline-derived CDR1 and CDR2 are LNHNV and YYDKDF (reference sequence). CDR3 length: 16 residues. The CDR3, as DNA: TGTGCCACCAGCAGTCTCAGGACAGGGCCCGAGTTGTGGGCTTTCTTT. Protein sequence: CATSSLRTGPELWAFF.

V usage is TRBV7-2 and J usage is TRBJ1-3; D remains unclear. CDR1 and CDR2 (germline): SGHTA, FQGNSA. V dropped 4 bases and J dropped 4 bases, with 11 bases sitting between them. The CDR3 is 14 amino acids. The CDR3 region has the DNA TGTGCCAGCAGCTCTTTGGCTGGGGGAAACACCATATATTTT. It specifies CASSSLAGGNTIYF.

The chain uses TRBV28 and TRBJ2-4, with D perhaps matching TRBD1 or TRBD2 (5 bases each). The CDR3 is made up of 13 amino acids. The V gene lost 5 bases and the J gene lost 15 bases, with 20 bases spanning the gap. Germline CDR1 MDHEN, CDR2 SYDVKM. In DNA, the CDR3 is TGTGCCAGCAGTGTACAACCCCGGGACCCTGGGTACTTC. As protein: CASSVQPRDPGYF.

The rearrangement uses TRBV28 and TRBJ2-3; D gene uncertain. Looked up from germline, CDR1 is MDHEN and CDR2 is SYDVKM. Trimming stripped 2 bases from V and 0 bases from J, with 6 bases between. This CDR3 is built from 14 residues. The CDR3 protein is CASSLATSTDTQYF. The DNA for the CDR3 is TGTGCCAGCAGTTTAGCGACTAGCACAGATACGCAGTATTTT.

V gene TRBV28 combines with J gene TRBJ1-1, with D unresolved. Trimming shortened V by 2 bases and J by 6 bases, and 7 bases separated the two germline ends. Germline CDR1 is MDHEN and CDR2 is SYDVKM. The CDR3 consists of 12 residues. CDR3 in amino acids: CASSLQQPEAFF. For the CDR3, the DNA is TGTGCCAGCAGTTTACAACAGCCTGAAGCTTTCTTT.

This clone turned up a few times. This sequence joins TRBV7-3 and TRBJ2-7; 7 positions agree with TRBD1. CDR3 size: 14 residues. The V gene's germline CDR1 is SGHTA and CDR2 FQGTGA. V was clipped by 5 bases and J by 2 bases; unmatched bases: 6. The CDR3 here is CASSATQGPYEQYF. The CDR3 DNA is TGTGCCAGCAGCGCGACACAGGGGCCCTACGAGCAGTACTTC. Complete variable domain (other parts from reference TRBV7-3 and TRBJ2-7): GAGVSQTPSNKVTEKGKYVELRCDPISGHTALYWYRQSLGQGPEFLIYFQGTGAADDSGLPNDRFFAVRPEGSVSTLKIQRTERGDSAVYLCASSATQGPYEQYFGPGTRLTVT.

For the CDR3, the DNA is TGTGCCAGCAGCTCCGTTTCGGGAGGGAGAGAGACCCAGTACTTC. This encodes CASSSVSGGRETQYF. The V gene is TRBV28, the J gene TRBJ2-5; 8 bases are a match to TRBD2. In germline, CDR1 is MDHEN, CDR2 SYDVKM. The CDR3 loop spans 15 amino acids. Trimming cost V 6 bases and J 4 bases; bases outside gene matches: 10.

The chain recombines TRBV29-1 with TRBJ1-1; tentatively, D is TRBD1 (5 bases). Trimming stripped 6 bases from V and 0 bases from J, with 14 bases between. The CDR3 covers 14 residues. Germline V CDR1 and CDR2: SQVTM, ANQGSEA. CDR3 region: CSVARDGVNTEAFF. The DNA for the CDR3 is TGCAGCGTCGCCAGGGATGGGGTGAACACTGAAGCTTTCTTT. The variable domain in full, with the rest retrieved from reference TRBV29-1 and TRBJ1-1, is SAVISQKPSRDICQRGTSLTIQCQVDSQVTMMFWYRQQPGQSLTLIATANQGSEATYESGFVIDKFPISRPNLTFSTLTVSNMSPEDSSIYLCSVARDGVNTEAFFGQGTRLTVV.

This chain connects TRBV15 to TRBJ1-2; perhaps TRBD1 as D (5 bases). CDR1 is LNHNV and CDR2 is YYDKDF in the germline V gene (reference sequence). Trimming shortened V by 5 bases and J by 8 bases, and 12 bases separated the two germline ends. This CDR3 comprises 12 residues. CDR3 sequence reads: CATSGLGGGYTF. The CDR3 DNA follows: TGTGCCACCAGCGGCCTGGGGGGGGGCTACACCTTC.

V usage is TRBV6-4 and J usage is TRBJ2-3; TRBD2 agrees at 10 bases. In germline, CDR1 is MRHNA, CDR2 SNTAGT. V was pared by 3 bases and J by 6 bases, with 6 bases of the junction left unmatched. This CDR3 is 15 amino acids long. CDR3 in DNA: TGTGCCAGCAGTGAACTAGCGGGACTGTTGGATACGCAGTATTTT. Encoded protein: CASSELAGLLDTQYF.

This rearrangement joins TRBV28 to TRBJ1-1, with 10 positions matching TRBD1. V shed 3 bases and J 11 bases; nucleotides not matched to a gene: 0. Germline V gene sequence: CDR1 MDHEN, CDR2 SYDVKM. The CDR3 extends over 11 amino acids. The CDR3, as DNA: TGTGCCAGCAGTTTGGACAGGGGGGCTTTCTTT. Its protein product is CASSLDRGAFF.

The chain employs TRBV5-5 and TRBJ2-5, with TRBD1 matching over 7 bases. From germline, CDR1 is SGHKS and CDR2 YYEKEE (reference sequence). This CDR3 has 14 amino acids. V was pared by 1 base and J by 5 bases, with 5 bases of the junction left unmatched. The CDR3 DNA is TGTGCCAGCAGCTTGACAGGGGTTGGGGAGACCCAGTACTTC. Its protein is CASSLTGVGETQYF. The complete variable domain, with remaining parts taken from reference TRBV5-5 and TRBJ2-5, reads DAGVTQSPTHLIKTRGQQVTLRCSPISGHKSVSWYQQVLGQGPQFIFQYYEKEERGRGNFPDRFSARQFPNYSSELNVNALLLGDSALYLCASSLTGVGETQYFGPGTRLLVL.

This chain links TRBV10-3 with TRBJ1-2; 11 nucleotides align to TRBD1. Germline trimming cut 0 bases from V and 6 bases from J; bases unmatched to any gene: 9. Germline V gives CDR1 ENHRY, CDR2 SYGVKD. This CDR3 is 17 amino acids long. The CDR3 reads CAISESVDRGRPNGYTF. CDR3 nucleotide sequence: TGTGCCATCAGTGAGTCTGTGGACAGGGGGCGCCCCAATGGCTACACCTTC.

The CDR3 DNA sequence: TGTGCCAGCAGTTTCAGCGGGAGGGGTGGAGAGACCCAGTACTTC. As protein: CASSFSGRGGETQYF. The chain recombines TRBV27 with TRBJ2-5; 10 nucleotides line up with TRBD2. Germline CDR1 and CDR2: MNHEY and SMNVEV (reference sequence). The CDR3 sequence is 15 residues long. After removal of 3 bases from V and 4 bases from J, the junction contained 5 bases not matched to a gene.

V gene TRBV7-2 combines with J gene TRBJ2-3, with no clear D. This CDR3 has 14 residues. Looked up from germline, CDR1 is SGHTA and CDR2 is FQGNSA. The ends were cut back, 6 bases at V and 0 bases at J, with 10 bases in the middle. The CDR3 coding sequence is TGTGCCAGCAGATCACAGCCTAGCACAGATACGCAGTATTTT. Translating it yields CASRSQPSTDTQYF.

J is TRBJ1-2 and V is TRBV11-2; D is possibly TRBD1 (6 bases). Germline V lookup: CDR1 SGHAT, CDR2 FQNNGV. V dropped 3 bases and J dropped 5 bases, with 19 bases sitting between them. The CDR3 covers 16 residues. This CDR3 is CASSFLSVNRVYGYTF. The CDR3 DNA reads TGTGCCAGCAGCTTCCTCTCCGTTAACAGGGTATATGGCTACACCTTC.

The rearrangement joins TRBV7-8 to TRBJ1-1; a weak D match, TRBD1 (5 bases). CDR1 and CDR2 from the germline V gene are SGHVS and FQNEAQ. V was pared by 2 bases and J by 0 bases, with 13 bases between. The CDR3 runs 16 residues. The CDR3 spells CASSLQGGGMNTEAFF. CDR3 sequence (DNA): TGTGCCAGCAGCTTACAGGGAGGAGGGATGAACACTGAAGCTTTCTTT.

The gene calls are TRBV28 and TRBJ2-3; TRBD1 matches 11 bases. CDR1 MDHEN and CDR2 SYDVKM come from the germline V gene. V was clipped by 4 bases and J by 6 bases; unmatched bases: 12. The CDR3 spans 17 residues. CDR3 DNA: TGTGCCAGCAGTTCGGTCCCGGGACAGGGGGGACAGGATACGCAGTATTTT. This gives the protein CASSSVPGQGGQDTQYF.

The chain carries TRBV30 and TRBJ2-5; D gene unclear. CDR3 length: 15 amino acids. Germline CDR1 GTSNPN, CDR2 SVGIG (reference sequence). The V and J ends lost 2 bases and 7 bases respectively, with 20 bases between them. For the CDR3, the DNA is TGTGCCTGGAGTCCCGGCCTTCTCCCCTGGGGGACCCAGTACTTC. Protein product: CAWSPGLLPWGTQYF.

CDR3 region: CASSEWQGETQYF. CDR3 nucleotide sequence: TGCGCCAGCAGTGAGTGGCAGGGGGAGACCCAGTACTTC. V usage is TRBV10-2 and J usage is TRBJ2-5, with D tentatively TRBD1 (6 bases). This CDR3 has 13 residues. Germline V gene sequence: CDR1 WSHSY, CDR2 SAAADI. Deletions cut 1 base from V and 5 bases from J, with 8 bases between.

The V gene is TRBV14, the J gene TRBJ2-1; D possibly corresponds to TRBD1 (5 bases). The CDR3 length is 13 residues. Trimming pared 2 bases from V and 4 bases from J, leaving 6 bases between. Germline V CDR1 and CDR2: SGHDN, FVKESK. In DNA form, the CDR3 reads TGTGCCAGCAGCCAACGACAGTACAATGAGCAGTTCTTC. This sequence encodes CASSQRQYNEQFF. Looking up the rest from reference TRBV14 and TRBJ2-1 gives the full variable domain: EAGVTQFPSHSVIEKGQTVTLRCDPISGHDNLYWYRRVMGKEIKFLLHFVKESKQDESGMPNNRFLAERTGGTYSTLKVQPAELEDSGVYFCASSQRQYNEQFFGPGTRLTVL.

This clone was detected only once. The chain recombines TRBV6-6 with TRBJ2-3; D perhaps matches TRBD2 (6 bases). The V end was cut by 0 bases, the J end by 3 bases, with 10 bases between. CDR1 is MNHNY and CDR2 is SVGAGI in the germline V gene (reference sequence). The CDR3 runs to 15 residues. CDR3 in DNA: TGTGCCAGCAGTTACTCGCGGGGTCTGACAGATACGCAGTATTTT. Amino acids: CASSYSRGLTDTQYF.

The chain carries TRBV6-4 and TRBJ2-4; D remains unclear. Germline lookup yields CDR1 MRHNA and CDR2 SNTAGT. The CDR3 is 14 amino acids. V was trimmed by 0 bases and J by 7 bases, leaving 10 bases between them. The CDR3 bases are TGTGCCAGCAGTGACTCTCTCTTTACCAACATTCAGTACTTC. Protein sequence: CASSDSLFTNIQYF.

The rearrangement links TRBV5-1 to TRBJ1-1; 7 bases are a match to TRBD1. The length of the CDR3 is 15 residues. Trimming at V came to 2 bases and at J to 4 bases, leaving 8 bases not matched to a gene. CDR1 is SGHRS and CDR2 is YFSETQ in the germline V gene. The CDR3 is CASSFRQGVSTEAFF. CDR3 in DNA: TGCGCCAGCAGCTTTAGGCAGGGGGTCTCCACTGAAGCTTTCTTT.

The V gene is TRBV11-2, the J gene TRBJ1-1; 8 bases agree with TRBD1. This CDR3 has 15 amino acids. Germline V gene data show CDR1 as SGHAT and CDR2 as FQNNGV. V shed 4 bases and J 2 bases; nucleotides not matched to a gene: 6. CDR3 sequence: CASSSSDRANTEAFF. CDR3 nucleotide sequence: TGTGCCAGCAGCTCCTCGGACAGGGCAAACACTGAAGCTTTCTTT.